This T cell receptor beta chain was retrieved from a study of T-cell reconstitution after alpha-beta-depleted transplantation in children. Points on this clonotype: The antigen remains unidentified.

Researchers prepared the TCRbeta library using unique molecular identifiers, the study reports. From the PCR reads, TCRdb called clonotypes with MiXCR, one entry per CDR3 protein. Of about a million distinct CDR3 sequences detected, 25% to 30% appear once; the ten largest clones hold around 30%. The study, taken as a whole, reports: After one year, T-cell counts and TCRbeta diversity mostly came from new T cells. Where alpha-beta T cells came from about two months after transplant was reportedly several hundred expanded graft clones. It was surviving recipient T cells and thymic progenitors that gave some patients high TCRbeta diversity at day 60.

The germline gives CDR1 SGHNT, CDR2 YYREEE (reference sequence). The CDR3 is made up of 15 amino acids. The J segment lost 3 bases and the V segment lost 9 bases, leaving 12 bases of the junction unmatched. This specimen was PBMCs, mostly from graft donor cells, taken 360 days after TCRalphabeta/CD19-depleted stem cell transplant. The chain joins TRBV5-4 to TRBJ2-1; 7 positions match TRBD1. The clonotype originates from a boy under two years old who had a stem cell transplant for SCID, so the T cells may come from the graft donor. The CDR3 nucleotides are TGTGCCATCCCCCTCCTGGGACAGAGCTACAATGAGCAGTTCTTC. It yields the protein CAIPLLGQSYNEQFF. The full variable domain, completed using reference TRBV5-4 and TRBJ2-1, is ETGVTQSPTHLIKTRGQQVTLRCSSQSGHNTVSWYQQALGQGPQFIFQYYREEENGRGNFPPRFSGLQFPNYSSELNVNALELDDSALYLCAIPLLGQSYNEQFFGPGTRLTVL.